The clone carrying this T cell receptor beta chain was counted between two and nine times. No antigen is known for it. An end of the junction differs from the germline gene, which may be a read error. The sample is drawn from a study of T-cell memory formation after mild COVID-19. Study background: Clusters of TCRs were largely donor specific. Study-wide points: A subset of responding clones appeared in pre-infection memory, suggesting cross-reactive memory joined. There was a balanced CD4/CD8 profile in clones contracting day 15 to 85, and later expanders leaned CD4+.

From the 5' RACE reads, TCRdb called clonotypes with MiXCR, one entry per CDR3 protein. The repertoire holds roughly 510,000 distinct CDR3 sequences, with around a sixth as singletons. CDR1 and CDR2 from the germline V gene are SSHAT and FNYEAQ (reference sequence). The length of the CDR3 is 16 residues. The sequence was obtained from an adult woman who had mild COVID-19 (a few samples of this study predate the infection). Cell type and time point are not known. Sequencing was performed on PBMCs or a T cell subset sorted from them (not recorded which). The rearrangement joins TRBV7-7 to TRBJ2-1; D is possibly TRBD1 (6 bases). The CDR3 sequence is CASSLAVQGRYNEQFF. In DNA form, the CDR3 reads TGTGCTAGCAGCTTAGCCGTACAGGGTCGGTACAATGAGCAGTTCTTC. Full variable domain (outside the CDR3, taken from reference TRBV7-7 and TRBJ2-1): GAGVSQSPRYKVTKRGQDVTLRCDPISSHATLYWYQQALGQGPEFLTYFNYEAQPDKSGLPSDRFSAERPEGSISTLTIQRTEQRDSAMYRCASSLAVQGRYNEQFFGPGTRLTVL.